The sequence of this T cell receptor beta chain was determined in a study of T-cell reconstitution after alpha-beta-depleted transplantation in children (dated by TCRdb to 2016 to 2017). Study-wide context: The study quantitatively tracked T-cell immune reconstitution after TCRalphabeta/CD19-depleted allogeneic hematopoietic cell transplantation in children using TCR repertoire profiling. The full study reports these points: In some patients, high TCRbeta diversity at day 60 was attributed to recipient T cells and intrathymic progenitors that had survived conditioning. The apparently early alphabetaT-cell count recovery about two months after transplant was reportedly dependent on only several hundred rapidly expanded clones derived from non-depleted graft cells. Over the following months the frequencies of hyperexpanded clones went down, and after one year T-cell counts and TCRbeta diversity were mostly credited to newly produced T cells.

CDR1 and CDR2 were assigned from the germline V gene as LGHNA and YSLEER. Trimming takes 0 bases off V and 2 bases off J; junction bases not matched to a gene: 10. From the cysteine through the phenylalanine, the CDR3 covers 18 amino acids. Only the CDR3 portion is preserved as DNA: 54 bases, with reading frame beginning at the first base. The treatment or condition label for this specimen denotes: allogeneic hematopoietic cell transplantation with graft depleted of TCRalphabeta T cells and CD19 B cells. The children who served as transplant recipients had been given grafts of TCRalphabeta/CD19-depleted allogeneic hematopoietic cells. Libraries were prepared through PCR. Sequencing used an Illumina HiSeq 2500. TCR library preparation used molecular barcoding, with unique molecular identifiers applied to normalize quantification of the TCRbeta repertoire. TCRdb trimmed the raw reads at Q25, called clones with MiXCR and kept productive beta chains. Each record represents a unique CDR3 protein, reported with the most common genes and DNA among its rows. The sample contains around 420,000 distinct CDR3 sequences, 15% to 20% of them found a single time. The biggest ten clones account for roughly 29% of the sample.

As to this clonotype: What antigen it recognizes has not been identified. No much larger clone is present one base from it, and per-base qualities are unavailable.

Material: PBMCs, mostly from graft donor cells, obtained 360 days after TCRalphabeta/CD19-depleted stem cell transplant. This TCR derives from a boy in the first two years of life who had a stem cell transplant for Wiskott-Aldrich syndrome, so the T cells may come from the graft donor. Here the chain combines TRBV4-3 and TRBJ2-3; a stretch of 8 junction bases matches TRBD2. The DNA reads TGCGCCAGCAGCCAAGATTGGTTAGCGGGAAGACTCACAGATACGCAGTATTTT. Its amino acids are CASSQDWLAGRLTDTQYF.